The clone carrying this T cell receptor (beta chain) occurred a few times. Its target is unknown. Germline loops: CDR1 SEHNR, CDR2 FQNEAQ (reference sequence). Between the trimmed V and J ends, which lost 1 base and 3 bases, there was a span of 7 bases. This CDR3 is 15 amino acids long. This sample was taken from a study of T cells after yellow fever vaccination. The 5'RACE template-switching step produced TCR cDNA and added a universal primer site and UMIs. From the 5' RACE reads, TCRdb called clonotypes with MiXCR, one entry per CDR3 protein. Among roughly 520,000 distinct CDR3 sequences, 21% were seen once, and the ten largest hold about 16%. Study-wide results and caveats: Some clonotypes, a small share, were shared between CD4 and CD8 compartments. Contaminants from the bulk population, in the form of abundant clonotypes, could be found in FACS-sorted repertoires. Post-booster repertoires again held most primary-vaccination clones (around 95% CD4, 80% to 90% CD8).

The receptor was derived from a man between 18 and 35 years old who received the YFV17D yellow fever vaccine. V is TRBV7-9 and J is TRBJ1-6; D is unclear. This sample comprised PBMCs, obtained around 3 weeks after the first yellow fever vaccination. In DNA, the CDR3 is TGTGCCAGCAGCTTAGATGTCGGCTATAATTCACCCCTCCACTTT. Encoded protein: CASSLDVGYNSPLHF.